This TCR beta chain originates from a study of T-cell reconstitution after alpha-beta-depleted transplantation in children. Unique molecular identifiers tagged the TCRbeta library. One entry per CDR3 protein, called by TCRdb with MiXCR from the PCR reads. The table records hundreds of thousands of distinct CDR3 sequences, about 12% of them present only once. This clonotype was recorded at least ten times. The CDR3 length is 17 residues. V dropped 0 bases and J dropped 0 bases, with 13 bases sitting between them. CDR1 MGHRA and CDR2 YSYEKL come from the germline V gene. The sequence came from a girl aged 2-9 years with congenital amegakaryocytic thrombocytopenia, due to receive a stem cell transplant. The gene calls are TRBV4-1 and TRBJ2-3; TRBD2 might be the D (5 bases). Sequencing used PBMCs, obtained before TCRalphabeta/CD19-depleted stem cell transplant. The CDR3 here is CASSQDVSGTSTDTQYF. CDR3 in DNA: TGCGCCAGCAGCCAAGATGTGAGCGGAACTAGCACAGATACGCAGTATTTT.